This TCR beta chain is drawn from a study of cytomegalovirus exposure and HLA in healthy donors. Study findings and constraints: Reportedly, cytomegalovirus status was diagnosed with high sensitivity and specificity. Fewer N-insertions than the roughly 630-donor mean were reportedly shown by an Asian-associated ancestry cluster in a later analysis. Prediction of most subjects' HLA-A and HLA-B alleles by TCR beta sequences was reportedly accurate.

CDR1 and CDR2 (germline): SGHVS, FQNEAQ. V was trimmed by 0 bases and J by 13 bases, leaving 15 bases between them. The CDR3 has 13 amino acids. PCR primers comprised 60 Vbeta and 13 Jbeta primers. In the authors' methods: A later analysis tallied tens of millions of unique TCR beta chains, around 12 million of them shared. TCRdb's table, derived via immunoSEQ multiplex PCR, lists solely in-frame clones and lacks some. That table is the source of V, J and clone size, and D and trimming were worked out from the DNA. The table lists 200,000 to 250,000 clones. Remarks on this clone: What it recognizes is unknown.

The sequencing sample was made of PBMCs. The V and J genes are TRBV7-8 and TRBJ1-1; D uncertain. The sequence derives from a woman aged 30 to 39 in good health and CMV-seropositive. The CDR3 region is CASSLATLSNSFF. CDR3 coding DNA: TGTGCCAGCAGCTTAGCGACCCTCTCTAACAGTTTCTTT. The full variable domain, rest sourced from reference TRBV7-8 and TRBJ1-1, is GAGVSQSPRYKVAKRGQDVALRCDPISGHVSLFWYQQALGQGPEFLTYFQNEAQLDKSGLPSDRFFAERPEGSVSTLKIQRTQQEDSAVYLCASSLATLSNSFFGQGTRLTVV.